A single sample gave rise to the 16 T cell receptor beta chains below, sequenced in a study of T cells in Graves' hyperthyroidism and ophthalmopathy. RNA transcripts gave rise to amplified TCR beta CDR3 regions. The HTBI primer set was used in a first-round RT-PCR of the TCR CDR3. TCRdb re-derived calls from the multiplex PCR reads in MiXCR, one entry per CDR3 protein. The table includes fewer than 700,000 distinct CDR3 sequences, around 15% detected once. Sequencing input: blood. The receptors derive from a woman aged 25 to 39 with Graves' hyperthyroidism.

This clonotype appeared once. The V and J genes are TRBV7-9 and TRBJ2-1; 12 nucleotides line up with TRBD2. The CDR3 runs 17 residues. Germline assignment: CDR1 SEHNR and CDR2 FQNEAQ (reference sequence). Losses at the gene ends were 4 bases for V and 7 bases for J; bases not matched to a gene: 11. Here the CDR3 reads CASSSYEQTSGSNEQFF. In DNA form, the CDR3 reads TGTGCCAGCAGCTCGTACGAGCAGACTAGCGGGAGTAATGAGCAGTTCTTC.

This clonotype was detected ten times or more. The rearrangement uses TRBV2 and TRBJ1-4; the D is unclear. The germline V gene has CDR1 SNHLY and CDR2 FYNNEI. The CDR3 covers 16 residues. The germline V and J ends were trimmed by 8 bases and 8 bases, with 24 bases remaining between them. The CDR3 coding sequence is TGTGCCAGCGGATTGCTCGGGGAGATCCTAGGCGAAAAACTGTTTTTT. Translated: CASGLLGEILGEKLFF.

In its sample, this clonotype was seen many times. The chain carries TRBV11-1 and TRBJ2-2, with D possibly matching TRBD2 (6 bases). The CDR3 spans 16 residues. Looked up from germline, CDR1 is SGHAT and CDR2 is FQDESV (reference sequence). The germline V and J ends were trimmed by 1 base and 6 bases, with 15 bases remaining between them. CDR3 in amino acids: CASSLGVADLAGELFF. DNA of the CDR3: TGTGCCAGCAGCTTAGGAGTAGCGGATCTGGCCGGGGAGCTGTTTTTT.

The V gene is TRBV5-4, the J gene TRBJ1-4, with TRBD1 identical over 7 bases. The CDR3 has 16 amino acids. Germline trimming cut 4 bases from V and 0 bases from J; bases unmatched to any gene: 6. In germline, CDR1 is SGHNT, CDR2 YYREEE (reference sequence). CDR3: CASSPDRVTTNEKLFF. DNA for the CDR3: TGTGCCAGCAGCCCAGACAGGGTAACAACTAATGAAAAACTGTTTTTT.

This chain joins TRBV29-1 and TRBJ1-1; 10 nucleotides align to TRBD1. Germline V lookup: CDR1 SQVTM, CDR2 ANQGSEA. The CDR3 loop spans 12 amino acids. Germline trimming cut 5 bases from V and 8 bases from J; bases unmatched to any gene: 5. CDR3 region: CSVRTGGSEAFF. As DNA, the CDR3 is TGCAGCGTTCGGACAGGGGGTAGCGAAGCTTTCTTT.

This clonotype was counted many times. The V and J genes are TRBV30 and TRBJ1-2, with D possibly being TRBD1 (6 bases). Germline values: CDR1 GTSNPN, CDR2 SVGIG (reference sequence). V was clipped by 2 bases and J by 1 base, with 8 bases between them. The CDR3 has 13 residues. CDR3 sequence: CAWSPDSNYGYTF. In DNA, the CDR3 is TGTGCCTGGAGTCCGGACAGTAACTATGGCTACACCTTC.

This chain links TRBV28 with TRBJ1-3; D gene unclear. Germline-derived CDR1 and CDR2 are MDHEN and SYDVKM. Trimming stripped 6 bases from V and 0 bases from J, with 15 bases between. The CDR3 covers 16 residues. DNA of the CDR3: TGTGCCAGCAGCCTAGGAACAGAGAGCTCTGGAAACACCATATATTTT. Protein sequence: CASSLGTESSGNTIYF. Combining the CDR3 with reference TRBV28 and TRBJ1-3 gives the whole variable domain DVKVTQSSRYLVKRTGEKVFLECVQDMDHENMFWYRQDPGLGLRLIYFSYDVKMKEKGDIPEGYSVSREKKERFSLILESASTNQTSMYLCASSLGTESSGNTIYFGEGSWLTVV.

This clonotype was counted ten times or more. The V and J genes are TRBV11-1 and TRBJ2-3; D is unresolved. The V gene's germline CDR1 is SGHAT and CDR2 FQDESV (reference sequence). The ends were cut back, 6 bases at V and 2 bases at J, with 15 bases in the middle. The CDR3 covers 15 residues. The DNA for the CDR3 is TGTGCCAGCAGTTTCAGAGGTCAGGCCACAGATACGCAGTATTTT. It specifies CASSFRGQATDTQYF. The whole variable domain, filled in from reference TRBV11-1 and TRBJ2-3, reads EAEVAQSPRYKITEKSQAVAFWCDPISGHATLYWYRQILGQGPELLVQFQDESVVDDSQLPKDRFSAERLKGVDSTLKIQPAELGDSAMYLCASSFRGQATDTQYFGPGTRLTVL.

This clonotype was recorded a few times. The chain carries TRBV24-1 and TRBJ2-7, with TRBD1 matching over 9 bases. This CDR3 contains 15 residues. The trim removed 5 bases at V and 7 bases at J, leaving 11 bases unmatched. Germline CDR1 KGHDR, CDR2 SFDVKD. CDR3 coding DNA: TGTGCCACCAGTGGTATTGGGACAGGGCATGGGGAGCAGTACTTC. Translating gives CATSGIGTGHGEQYF.

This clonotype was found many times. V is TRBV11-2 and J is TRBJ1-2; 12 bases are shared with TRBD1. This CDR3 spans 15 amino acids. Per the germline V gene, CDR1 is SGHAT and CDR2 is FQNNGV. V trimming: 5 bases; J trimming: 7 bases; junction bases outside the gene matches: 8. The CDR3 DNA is TGTGCCAGCAGCGAACCGGGACAGGGGGCGCGTGGCTACACCTTC. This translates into CASSEPGQGARGYTF. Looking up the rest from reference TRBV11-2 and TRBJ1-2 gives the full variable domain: EAGVAQSPRYKIIEKRQSVAFWCNPISGHATLYWYQQILGQGPKLLIQFQNNGVVDDSQLPKDRFSAERLKGVDSTLKIQPAKLEDSAVYLCASSEPGQGARGYTFGSGTRLTVV.

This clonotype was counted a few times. CDR3 sequence: CASSLMATGSSYEQYF. CDR3 nucleotide sequence: TGTGCCAGCAGCTTAATGGCGACAGGGAGCTCCTACGAGCAGTACTTC. The V gene is TRBV7-3, the J gene TRBJ2-7; 7 bases match TRBD1. The V gene's germline CDR1 is SGHTA and CDR2 FQGTGA. The CDR3 has 16 amino acids. Trimming at V came to 1 base and at J to 0 bases, leaving 6 bases not matched to a gene.

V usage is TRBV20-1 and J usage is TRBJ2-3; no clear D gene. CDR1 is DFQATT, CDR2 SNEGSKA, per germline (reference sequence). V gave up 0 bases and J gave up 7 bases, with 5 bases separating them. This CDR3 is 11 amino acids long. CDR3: CSARDTHTQYF. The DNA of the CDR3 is TGCAGTGCTAGAGATACACATACGCAGTATTTT.

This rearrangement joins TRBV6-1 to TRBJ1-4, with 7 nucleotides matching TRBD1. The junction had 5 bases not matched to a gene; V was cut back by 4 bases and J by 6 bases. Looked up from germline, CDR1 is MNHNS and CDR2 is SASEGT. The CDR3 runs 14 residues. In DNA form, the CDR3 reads TGTGCCAGCAGTGTAGGGACAGAGCATGAAAAACTGTTTTTT. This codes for CASSVGTEHEKLFF.

The CDR3 DNA follows: TGTGCCAGCAGCGTCCCCGGACAGACCTACGAGCAGTACTTC. Translated, it gives CASSVPGQTYEQYF. This chain links TRBV7-2 with TRBJ2-7, with a possible D match to TRBD1 (6 bases). Germline CDR1 is SGHTA and CDR2 is FQGNSA. V lost 5 bases and J 2 bases, leaving 13 bases between the germline ends. The CDR3 is 14 residues long. The full variable domain, in which reference TRBV7-2 and TRBJ2-7 provide the parts outside the CDR3, is GAGVSQSPSNKVTEKGKDVELRCDPISGHTALYWYRQSLGQGLEFLIYFQGNSAPDKSGLPSDRFSAERTGGSVSTLTIQRTQQEDSAVYLCASSVPGQTYEQYFGPGTRLTVT.

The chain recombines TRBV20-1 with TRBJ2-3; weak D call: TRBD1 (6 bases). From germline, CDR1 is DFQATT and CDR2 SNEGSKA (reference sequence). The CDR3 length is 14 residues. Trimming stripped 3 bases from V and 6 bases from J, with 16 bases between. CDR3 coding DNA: TGCAGTGCTAGGAGGAGCAGGGGCGAGGATACGCAGTATTTT. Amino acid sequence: CSARRSRGEDTQYF.

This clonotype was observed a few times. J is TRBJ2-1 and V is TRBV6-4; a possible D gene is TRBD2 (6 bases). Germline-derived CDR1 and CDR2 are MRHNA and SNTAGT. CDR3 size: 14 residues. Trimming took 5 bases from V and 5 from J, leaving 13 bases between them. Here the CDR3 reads CASSRAGIHNEQFF. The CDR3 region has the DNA TGTGCCAGCAGTAGGGCGGGAATCCACAATGAGCAGTTCTTC.